These 22 T cell receptor beta chains were all obtained from the same sample, sequenced in a study of T cell clonality in common variable immunodeficiency. Data came from immunoSEQ multiplex PCR; TCRdb stores just in-frame clones and leaves some out. This sample includes approximately 81,000 clones with no singletons; its ten biggest clones take up 0.8%. The sample was peripheral blood mononuclear cells. The receptors here all came from a person aged 18 to 75 in good health.

Many counts were recorded for this clone. The read finishes 3 residues shy of the CDR3 end, and the germline J gene is used to complete it. This chain connects TRBV12-3 or TRBV12-4 to TRBJ2-7, with D possibly TRBD1 on 5 matching bases. Between the trimmed V and J ends, which lost 5 bases and 1 base, there was a span of 9 bases. There are 13 residues in the CDR3. The CDR3: CASSQTESYEQYF. The part of the CDR3 DNA that was read is TGTGCCAGCAGTCAGACAGAGTCCTACGAG.

In this sample, this clone turned up many times. The read comes to an end 3 residues before the CDR3 does, leaving the germline J gene to fill in the end. This chain links TRBV18 with TRBJ2-1; 7 bases fit TRBD1. With V trimmed by 2 bases and J by 8 bases, 3 bases remained unmatched. Germline V lookup: CDR1 KGHSH, CDR2 LQKENI. This CDR3 is 13 amino acids long. This CDR3 reads CASSPRQGDEQFF. The CDR3 bases that were read are TGTGCCAGCTCACCAAGACAGGGCGATGAG. Supplemented by reference TRBV18 and TRBJ2-1, the full variable domain reads NAGVMQNPRHLVRRRGQEARLRCSPMKGHSHVYWYRQLPEEGLKFMVYLQKENIIDESGMPKERFSAEFPKEGPSILRIQQVVRGDSAAYFCASSPRQGDEQFFGPGTRLTVL.

The sample holds many counts of this clone. The read ends 3 residues before the CDR3 terminus; that terminus is restored from the germline J gene. V gene TRBV6-2 or TRBV6-3 combines with J gene TRBJ2-3; 11 bases are a match to TRBD2. The CDR3 runs to 16 residues. Germline CDR1 and CDR2: MNHEY and SVGEGT. The J segment lost 2 bases and the V segment lost 2 bases, leaving 3 bases of the junction unmatched. The DNA read from the CDR3 is TGTGCCAGCAGTTACACTAGCGGGAGATTCACAGATACG. It codes for CASSYTSGRFTDT. The complete CDR3 protein is CASSYTSGRFTDTQYF.

There are many counts of this clone. The CDR3 goes on 3 residues after the read ends, and that part is filled in from the germline J gene. The rearrangement links TRBV30 to TRBJ1-3; maybe TRBD1 (6 bases). The germline V gene encodes CDR1 GTSNPN and CDR2 SVGIG (reference sequence). The CDR3 runs to 14 residues. V gave up 2 bases and J gave up 7 bases, with 15 bases separating them. The sequenced part of the CDR3 DNA is TGTGCCTGGAGTCAGGGGTGGGGTATGAACACC. The encoded protein is CAWSQGWGMNT. The entire CDR3 protein is CAWSQGWGMNTIYF.

This clone was counted many times. The read terminates 3 residues before the CDR3 end, so the remaining end is supplied by the germline J gene. The chain employs TRBV12-5 and TRBJ2-2; D is undetermined. CDR1 is LGHNT, CDR2 FRNRAP, per germline. V was clipped by 2 bases and J by 8 bases, with 6 bases between them. This CDR3 has 12 amino acids. The CDR3 sequence is CASGLLWGELFF. Partial CDR3 DNA: TGTGCTAGTGGTTTGCTATGGGGGGAG.

This clone was recorded many times. The read ends 3 residues shy of where the CDR3 ends; the end is completed using the germline J gene. The V and J genes are TRBV19 and TRBJ2-7; a weak D match, TRBD2 (6 bases). V was cut by 4 bases and J by 5 bases, with 12 bases left in between. CDR1 is LNHDA and CDR2 is SQIVND in the germline V gene (reference sequence). The length of the CDR3 is 13 residues. Incomplete CDR3 DNA: TGTGCCAGTAGTAGCTCCGGGGGTCACGAG. Its translation: CASSSSGGHE. In full, the CDR3 reads CASSSSGGHEQYF.

This clone showed up many times. The read gets to within 3 residues of the CDR3 end, and the germline J gene fills in the rest. The chain recombines TRBV19 with TRBJ2-1, with 7 bases aligning to TRBD2. The CDR3 contains 13 residues. V trimming: 6 bases; J trimming: 7 bases; junction bases outside the gene matches: 6. Germline V gene data show CDR1 as LNHDA and CDR2 as SQIVND (reference sequence). CDR3 sequence reads: CASSVTSVNEQFF. The CDR3 bases that were read are TGTGCCAGTAGCGTCACTAGCGTAAATGAG.

This clone was detected many times. The CDR3 is cut off 3 residues early in the read; its end comes from the germline J gene. This chain connects TRBV12-5 to TRBJ2-7; D is possibly TRBD1 or TRBD2 (6 bases each). V dropped 9 bases and J dropped 3 bases, with 15 bases sitting between them. CDR3 size: 13 residues. Germline V lookup: CDR1 LGHNT, CDR2 FRNRAP. CDR3 protein: CASRRDTIYEQYF. The CDR3 bases that were read are TGTGCTAGCCGGCGGGACACTATCTACGAG.

This clone has at least ten counts. The sequenced fragment ends 3 residues before the CDR3 boundary, so the rest is inferred from the germline J gene. The chain employs TRBV18 and TRBJ2-5; the D is unclear. Germline CDR1 KGHSH, CDR2 LQKENI. This CDR3 is 14 amino acids long. V lost 0 bases and J lost 4, with 9 bases in between. CDR3 DNA, as far as it was read: TGTGCCAGCTCACCACCGGGCCTTACAGAGACC. Translated: CASSPPGLTET. The entire CDR3 reads CASSPPGLTETQYF.

This clone occurred many times. The read gets to within 3 residues of the CDR3 end, and the germline J gene fills in the rest. The chain carries TRBV12-3 or TRBV12-4 and TRBJ2-3; unclear D gene. Trimming shortened V by 7 bases and J by 2 bases, and 16 bases separated the two germline ends. The CDR3 length is 15 residues. The part of the CDR3 DNA that was read is TGTGCCAGCACCATTCGAGCAGGATACACAGATACG. This encodes CASTIRAGYTDT. The entire CDR3 is CASTIRAGYTDTQYF.

This clone appeared many times. The read finishes 3 residues shy of the CDR3 end, and the germline J gene is used to complete it. The chain uses TRBV6-2 or TRBV6-3 and TRBJ1-5; 7 nucleotides line up with TRBD1. The V and J ends lost 7 bases and 5 bases, in that order; junction bases with no gene match: 5. The CDR3 runs 13 residues. The V gene's germline CDR1 is MNHEY and CDR2 SVGEGT. The CDR3 DNA, read in part, is TGTGCCAGCATGATAGGGGGCGATCAGCCC. Protein sequence: CASMIGGDQP. The full CDR3 protein is CASMIGGDQPQHF.

This clone turned up a few times. The CDR3 extends 3 residues past the end of the read, so its final part is completed from the germline J gene. J is TRBJ2-5 and V is TRBV13; 16 bases line up with TRBD2. The CDR3 is 15 residues long. CDR1 PRHDT and CDR2 FYEKMQ come from the germline V gene (reference sequence). V gave up 4 bases and J gave up 5 bases; unmatched junction bases: 1. CDR3 DNA, as far as it was read: TGTGCCAGCAGCTCGGGACTAGCGGGAGGGGAGACC. It codes for CASSSGLAGGET. The whole CDR3 reads CASSSGLAGGETQYF.

This clone was seen repeatedly, ten times or more. Read data end 3 residues before the CDR3 end; the end is taken from the germline J gene. The rearrangement links TRBV19 to TRBJ2-2; 8 nucleotides align to TRBD1. This CDR3 comprises 14 residues. The J segment lost 4 bases and the V segment lost 5 bases, leaving 3 bases of the junction unmatched. Germline V gene data show CDR1 as LNHDA and CDR2 as SQIVND (reference sequence). The CDR3 sequence is CASSEQGVTGELFF. The DNA read from the CDR3 is TGTGCCAGTAGTGAACAGGGGGTCACCGGGGAG.

This clone was counted at least ten times. The CDR3 end is not reached by the read, which stops 3 residues before it; the germline J gene fills it in. The rearrangement links TRBV9 to TRBJ2-7, with TRBD1 as a possible D gene (6 bases). The V and J ends lost 0 bases and 2 bases respectively, with 12 bases between them. Germline CDR1 is SGDLS and CDR2 is YYNGEE. The CDR3 has 15 residues. CDR3 DNA, as far as it was read: TGTGCCAGCAGCGTAGGGGGGCTAGCCGCCTACGAG. This sequence encodes CASSVGGLAAYE. The entire CDR3 protein is CASSVGGLAAYEQYF.

This clone was detected ten times or more. The missing CDR3 end, 3 residues past where the read stops, is filled in from the germline J gene. The chain combines TRBV9 with TRBJ2-7; tentative D call: TRBD2 (5 bases). Germline CDR1 is SGDLS and CDR2 is YYNGEE. Trimming took 4 bases from V and 2 from J, leaving 13 bases between them. CDR3 length: 14 residues. CDR3 in amino acids: CASSPWTHAYEQYF. The part of the CDR3 DNA that was read is TGTGCCAGCAGCCCTTGGACTCACGCCTACGAG.

This clone was seen at least ten times. The CDR3 end falls 3 residues outside the read, so it is completed with the germline J gene. The chain is built from TRBV4-1 and TRBJ1-4, with TRBD1 as a possible D gene (6 bases). CDR1 is MGHRA, CDR2 YSYEKL, per germline. V lost 8 bases and J 0 bases, leaving 13 bases between the germline ends. The CDR3 extends over 15 amino acids. The CDR3 protein is CASARPGATNEKLFF. The covered CDR3 bases are TGCGCCAGCGCCAGGCCAGGGGCAACTAATGAAAAA.

Many counts were recorded for this clone. The read ends 3 residues early relative to the CDR3; the germline J gene fills the gap. The chain has TRBV10-1 and TRBJ2-4; D is ambiguous. The CDR3 sequence is 14 residues long. CDR1 is WNHNN, CDR2 SYGVQD, per germline (reference sequence). Trimming pared 2 bases from V and 7 bases from J, leaving 12 bases between. CDR3 sequence reads: CASSEGPPDNIQYF. Partial CDR3 DNA: TGCGCCAGCAGTGAGGGGCCGCCTGACAACATT.

This clone was seen many times. The read ends 3 residues shy of where the CDR3 ends; the end is completed using the germline J gene. This rearrangement joins TRBV4-1 to TRBJ1-1; 10 positions match TRBD1. The length of the CDR3 is 14 residues. The trim removed 2 bases at V and 5 bases at J, leaving 2 bases unmatched. CDR1 is MGHRA and CDR2 is YSYEKL in the germline V gene. The CDR3 reads CASSQRTGGTEAFF. CDR3 bases read: TGCGCCAGCAGCCAACGGACAGGGGGGACTGAA.

In this sample, this clone turned up many times. The read terminates 3 residues before the CDR3 end, so the remaining end is supplied by the germline J gene. The chain recombines TRBV19 with TRBJ2-5; D remains unclear. With 5 bases removed from V and 4 bases from J, the gap between germline ends came to 11 bases. Germline values: CDR1 LNHDA, CDR2 SQIVND (reference sequence). There are 13 residues in the CDR3. Incomplete CDR3 DNA: TGTGCCAGTAGTCATGGTCAGAGAGAGACC. It translates to CASSHGQRET. The full CDR3 sequence reads CASSHGQRETQYF. The full variable domain, rest sourced from reference TRBV19 and TRBJ2-5, is DGGITQSPKYLFRKEGQNVTLSCEQNLNHDAMYWYRQDPGQGLRLIYYSQIVNDFQKGDIAEGYSVSREKKESFPLTVTSAQKNPTAFYLCASSHGQRETQYFGPGTRLLVL.

This clone was picked up many times. The CDR3 goes on 3 residues after the read ends, and that part is filled in from the germline J gene. This chain connects TRBV20-1 to TRBJ2-5; 8 bases match TRBD2. The CDR3 loop spans 13 amino acids. Germline trimming cut 5 bases from V and 2 bases from J; bases unmatched to any gene: 4. CDR1 and CDR2 from the germline V gene are DFQATT and SNEGSKA (reference sequence). CDR3 amino acids: CSAYTSGQETQYF. The CDR3 DNA, read in part, is TGCAGTGCTTACACTAGCGGACAAGAGACC.

This clone was picked up many times. The DNA ends 3 residues before the CDR3 does, and the rest of the CDR3 is filled in from the germline J gene. The V call is TRBV7-3, the J call TRBJ2-5; 8 bases fit TRBD2. The CDR3 has 17 residues. J was trimmed by 2 bases and V by 5 bases; bases with no gene match: 13. Germline V gene sequence: CDR1 SGHTA, CDR2 FQGTGA. CDR3 region: CASSRKASGPLQETQYF. Incomplete CDR3 DNA: TGTGCCAGCAGCCGAAAGGCTAGCGGGCCACTACAAGAGACC.

This clone was counted at least ten times. The read gets to within 3 residues of the CDR3 end, and the germline J gene fills in the rest. The J gene is TRBJ2-5, the V gene TRBV20-1, with 10 nucleotides matching TRBD2. CDR1 is DFQATT, CDR2 SNEGSKA, per germline (reference sequence). This CDR3 region has 14 residues. The J segment lost 4 bases and the V segment lost 1 base, leaving 3 bases of the junction unmatched. The CDR3 bases that were read are TGCAGTGCTAGAGTCCTAGCGGGAGTAGAGACC. It translates to CSARVLAGVET. The whole CDR3 sequence reads CSARVLAGVETQYF.